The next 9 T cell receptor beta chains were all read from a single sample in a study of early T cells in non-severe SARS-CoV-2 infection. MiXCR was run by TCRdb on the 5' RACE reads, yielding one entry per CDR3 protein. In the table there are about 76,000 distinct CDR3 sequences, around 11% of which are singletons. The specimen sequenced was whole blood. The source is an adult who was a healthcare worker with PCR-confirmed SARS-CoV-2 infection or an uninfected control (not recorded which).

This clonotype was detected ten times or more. The chain's CDR3 is CSARAVGWEASGNTIYF. In DNA, the CDR3 is TGCAGTGCTAGAGCGGTTGGCTGGGAAGCCTCTGGAAACACCATATATTTT. The rearrangement uses TRBV20-1 and TRBJ1-3, with D uncertain. CDR3 length: 17 residues. V was shortened by 1 base and J by 0 bases, with 16 bases between the two germline ends. Germline V gives CDR1 DFQATT, CDR2 SNEGSKA (reference sequence).

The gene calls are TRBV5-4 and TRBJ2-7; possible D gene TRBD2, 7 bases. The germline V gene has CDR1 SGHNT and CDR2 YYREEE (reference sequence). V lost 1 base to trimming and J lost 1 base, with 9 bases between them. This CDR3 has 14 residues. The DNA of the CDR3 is TGTGCCAGCAGCTTGCGGGGGGCGTCCTACGAGCAGTACTTC. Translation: CASSLRGASYEQYF.

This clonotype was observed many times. CDR3 bases: TGTGCCACCAGTCCTAGGACAGGGGGCTTAGGTGAGCAGTTCTTC. The encoded protein is CATSPRTGGLGEQFF. The V call is TRBV24-1, the J call TRBJ2-1; TRBD1 agrees at 11 bases. The CDR3 has 15 amino acids. Losses at the gene ends were 6 bases for V and 9 bases for J; bases not matched to a gene: 9. Looked up from germline, CDR1 is KGHDR and CDR2 is SFDVKD.

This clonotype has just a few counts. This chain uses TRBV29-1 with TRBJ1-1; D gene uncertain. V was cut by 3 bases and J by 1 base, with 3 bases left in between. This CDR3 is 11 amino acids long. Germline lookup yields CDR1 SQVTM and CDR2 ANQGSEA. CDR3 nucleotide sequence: TGCAGCGTTGAGGAGAACACTGAAGCTTTCTTT. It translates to CSVEENTEAFF.

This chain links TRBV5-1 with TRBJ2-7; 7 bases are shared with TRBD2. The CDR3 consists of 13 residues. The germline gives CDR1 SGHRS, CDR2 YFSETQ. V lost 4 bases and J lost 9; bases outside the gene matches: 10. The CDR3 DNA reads TGCGCCAGCAGCCCCGGGGGGTCCCCTGGGCAGTACTTC. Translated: CASSPGGSPGQYF.

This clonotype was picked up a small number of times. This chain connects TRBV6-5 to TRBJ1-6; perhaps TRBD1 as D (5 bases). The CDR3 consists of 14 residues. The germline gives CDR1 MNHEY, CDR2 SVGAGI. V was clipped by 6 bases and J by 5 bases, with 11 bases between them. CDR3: CASSPPGDNSPLHF. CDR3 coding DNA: TGTGCCAGCAGCCCCCCGGGGGATAATTCACCCCTCCACTTT.

DNA of the CDR3: TGTGCCAGCAGTGGCCCGACAGACACTGAAGCTTTCTTT. Protein: CASSGPTDTEAFF. The chain uses TRBV6-6 and TRBJ1-1; possible D gene TRBD1, 5 bases. This CDR3 is built from 13 residues. The ends were cut back, 5 bases at V and 3 bases at J, with 10 bases in the middle. In germline, CDR1 is MNHNY, CDR2 SVGAGI (reference sequence).

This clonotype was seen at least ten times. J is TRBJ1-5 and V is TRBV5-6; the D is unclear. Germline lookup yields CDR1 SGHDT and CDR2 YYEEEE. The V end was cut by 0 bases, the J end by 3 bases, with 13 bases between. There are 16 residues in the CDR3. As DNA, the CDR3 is TGTGCCAGCAGCTTGGGGGGAGTCCGATACAATCAGCCCCAGCATTTT. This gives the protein CASSLGGVRYNQPQHF. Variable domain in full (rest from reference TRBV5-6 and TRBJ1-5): DAGVTQSPTHLIKTRGQQVTLRCSPKSGHDTVSWYQQALGQGPQFIFQYYEEEERQRGNFPDRFSGHQFPNYSSELNVNALLLGDSALYLCASSLGGVRYNQPQHFGDGTRLSIL.

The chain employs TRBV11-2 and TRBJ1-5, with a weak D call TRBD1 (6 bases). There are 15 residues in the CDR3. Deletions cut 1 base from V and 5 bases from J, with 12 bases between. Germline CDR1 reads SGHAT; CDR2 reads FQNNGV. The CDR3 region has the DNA TGTGCCAGCAGCTTAGGCCAGGGGCCCTATCAGCCCCAGCATTTT. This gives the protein CASSLGQGPYQPQHF. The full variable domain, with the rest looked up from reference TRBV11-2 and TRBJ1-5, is EAGVAQSPRYKIIEKRQSVAFWCNPISGHATLYWYQQILGQGPKLLIQFQNNGVVDDSQLPKDRFSAERLKGVDSTLKIQPAKLEDSAVYLCASSLGQGPYQPQHFGDGTRLSIL.